This entry describes one TCR beta chain. The CDR3 contains 15 residues. CDR1 DFQATT and CDR2 SNEGSKA come from the germline V gene (reference sequence). Trimming cost V 4 bases and J 7 bases; bases outside gene matches: 13. The sample is drawn from a study of human T cells and chemical hapten exposure. In TCRdb, the RACE reads were re-called with MiXCR into one record per CDR3 protein. In the table there are around 110,000 distinct CDR3 sequences, 11% of which are singletons. Time point: patch test 3, about 24 weeks after DPC sensitization. Sample treatment: therapeutic diphenylcyclopropenone sensitization with weekly scalp DPC.

The starting material was whole blood, obtained in connection with sensitization to the hapten diphenylcyclopropenone (DPC). The genes are TRBV20-1 and TRBJ2-7; 10 bases are shared with TRBD2. This TCR derives from a woman in her forties or fifties with alopecia areata. Some clones in this sample may be carry-over from other donors' samples. The CDR3 protein is CSATPSSGSNREQYF. Here the CDR3 DNA reads TGCAGTGCTACCCCGTCTAGCGGGAGTAACCGAGAGCAGTACTTC.